This T cell receptor (beta chain) was obtained from a study of cytomegalovirus exposure and HLA in healthy donors. The donors were healthy bone marrow donors. PCR was performed using 60 Vbeta and 13 Jbeta primers. This table comes from immunoSEQ multiplex PCR, and its TCRdb copy is limited to in-frame clones, with some not included. The listing records 70,000 or so clones. The germline V and J ends were trimmed by 6 bases and 11 bases, with 13 bases remaining between them. Germline lookup yields CDR1 MDHEN and CDR2 SYDVKM. The CDR3 extends over 11 amino acids. The clonotype comes from a man aged 35 to 55 in good health and CMV-seronegative. The sequenced sample was PBMCs. The rearrangement links TRBV28 to TRBJ1-1; tentative D call: TRBD1 (6 bases). CDR3 DNA sequence: TGTGCCAGCAGAAACCAGGGGAACGCTTTCTTT. As protein: CASRNQGNAFF.